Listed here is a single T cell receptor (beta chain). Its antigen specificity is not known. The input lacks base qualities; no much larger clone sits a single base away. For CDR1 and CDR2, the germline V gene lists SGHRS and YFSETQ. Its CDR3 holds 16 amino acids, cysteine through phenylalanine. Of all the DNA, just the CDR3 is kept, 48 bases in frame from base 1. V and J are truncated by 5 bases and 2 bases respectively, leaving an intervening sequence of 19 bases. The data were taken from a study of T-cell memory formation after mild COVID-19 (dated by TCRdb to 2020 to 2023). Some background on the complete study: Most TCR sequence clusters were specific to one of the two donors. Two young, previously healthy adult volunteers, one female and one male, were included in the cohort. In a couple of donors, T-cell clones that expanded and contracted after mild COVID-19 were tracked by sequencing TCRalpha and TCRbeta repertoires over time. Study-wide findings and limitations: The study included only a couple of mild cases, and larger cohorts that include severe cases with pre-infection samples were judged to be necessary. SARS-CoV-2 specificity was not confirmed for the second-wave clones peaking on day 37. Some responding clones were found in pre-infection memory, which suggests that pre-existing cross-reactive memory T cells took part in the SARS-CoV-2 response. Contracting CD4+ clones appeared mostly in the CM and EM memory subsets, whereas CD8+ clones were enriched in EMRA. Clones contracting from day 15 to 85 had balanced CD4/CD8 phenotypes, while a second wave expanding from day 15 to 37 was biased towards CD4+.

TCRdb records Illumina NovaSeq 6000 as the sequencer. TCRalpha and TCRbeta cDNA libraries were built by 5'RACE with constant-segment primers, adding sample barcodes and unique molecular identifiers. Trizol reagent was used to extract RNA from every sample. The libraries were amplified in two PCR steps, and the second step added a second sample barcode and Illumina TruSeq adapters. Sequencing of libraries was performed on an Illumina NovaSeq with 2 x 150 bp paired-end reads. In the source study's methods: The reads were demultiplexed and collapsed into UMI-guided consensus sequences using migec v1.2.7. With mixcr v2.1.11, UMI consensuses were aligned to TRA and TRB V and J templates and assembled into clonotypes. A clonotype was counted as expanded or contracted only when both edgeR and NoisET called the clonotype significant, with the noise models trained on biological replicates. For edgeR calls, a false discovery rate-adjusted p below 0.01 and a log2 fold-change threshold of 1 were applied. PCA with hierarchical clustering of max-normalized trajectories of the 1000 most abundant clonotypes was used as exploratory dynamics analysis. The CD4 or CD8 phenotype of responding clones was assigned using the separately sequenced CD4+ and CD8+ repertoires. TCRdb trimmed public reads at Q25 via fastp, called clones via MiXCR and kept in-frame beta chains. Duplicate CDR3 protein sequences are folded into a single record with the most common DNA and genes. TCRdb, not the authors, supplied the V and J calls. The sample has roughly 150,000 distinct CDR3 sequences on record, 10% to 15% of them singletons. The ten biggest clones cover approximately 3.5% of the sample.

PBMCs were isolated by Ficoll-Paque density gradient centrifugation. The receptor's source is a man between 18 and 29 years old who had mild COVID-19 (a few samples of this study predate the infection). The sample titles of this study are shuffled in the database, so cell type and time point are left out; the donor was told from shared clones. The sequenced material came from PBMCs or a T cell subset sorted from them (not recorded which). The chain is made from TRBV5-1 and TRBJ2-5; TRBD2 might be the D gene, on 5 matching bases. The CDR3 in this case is CASSSQAAAAQETQYF. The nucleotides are TGCGCCAGCAGTTCTCAAGCGGCAGCGGCTCAAGAGACCCAGTACTTC.